This record concerns one T cell receptor (beta chain) sequence. The data derive from a study of T-cell memory formation after mild COVID-19. V shed 7 bases and J shed 5 bases, with 13 bases lying between them. Germline V gene sequence: CDR1 SGHRS, CDR2 YFSETQ. The CDR3 covers 13 residues. TCRdb re-called the 5' RACE reads with MiXCR, one entry per CDR3 protein. The data show almost 550,000 distinct CDR3 sequences, with about a fifth seen just once and around 12% held by the top ten. This clonotype originated in an adult woman who had mild COVID-19 (a few samples of this study predate the infection). Cell type and time point are not known. V is TRBV5-1 and J is TRBJ2-1; D not resolved. Sequences were obtained from PBMCs or a T cell subset sorted from them (not recorded which). CDR3 residues: CASAKNRDNEQFF. The CDR3 coding sequence is TGCGCCAGCGCCAAAAACAGAGACAATGAGCAGTTCTTC. The full variable domain, in which reference TRBV5-1 and TRBJ2-1 provide the parts outside the CDR3, is KAGVTQTPRYLIKTRGQQVTLSCSPISGHRSVSWYQQTPGQGLQFLFEYFSETQRNKGNFPGRFSGRQFSNSRSEMNVSTLELGDSALYLCASAKNRDNEQFFGPGTRLTVL.